The text below deals with one T cell receptor beta chain. Deletions cut 2 bases from V and 10 bases from J, with 18 bases between. The CDR3 has 14 amino acids. Germline V gene lookup returns CDR1 SGHTA and CDR2 FQGTGA. The record originates from a study of technical replicates of blood from a handful of donors. The data were produced by immunoSEQ multiplex PCR, yet TCRdb's version contains in-frame clones alone and is incomplete. The table records approximately 76,000 clones, 75% to 95% of them present only once. The receptor comes from a human donor in good health. The chain is built from TRBV7-3 and TRBJ2-7, with unresolved D. Material: T cells isolated from PBMCs. The CDR3 spells CASSLFGKTDIQYF. The DNA of the CDR3 is TGTGCCAGCAGCTTATTTGGAAAAACCGACATACAGTACTTC. The complete variable domain, with remaining parts taken from reference TRBV7-3 and TRBJ2-7, reads GAGVSQTPSNKVTEKGKYVELRCDPISGHTALYWYRQSLGQGPEFLIYFQGTGAADDSGLPNDRFFAVRPEGSVSTLKIQRTERGDSAVYLCASSLFGKTDIQYFGPGTRLTVT.